This entry lists 30 T cell receptor beta chains sequenced from one sample in a study of metastatic and nonmetastatic thyroid tumors. TCRdb re-clonotyped the PCR reads through MiXCR. The sample consists of around 35,000 clones, 15% to 20% of them appearing once. No patient received treatment before thyroid surgery. Material for sequencing was blood. Receptors originate from a male donor with papillary thyroid cancer or a benign thyroid nodule (not recorded which). Some clones in this sample may be carry-over from other donors' samples.

This clone appeared many times. The chain uses TRBV7-6 and TRBJ2-1, with D perhaps TRBD2 (6 bases). Per the germline V gene, CDR1 is SGHVS and CDR2 is FNYEAQ. Trimming took 5 bases from V and 5 from J, leaving 13 bases between them. This CDR3 comprises 14 residues. The CDR3 coding sequence is TGTGCCAGCAGCCCACGGGGAGGCCACAATGAGCAGTTCTTC. This encodes CASSPRGGHNEQFF.

This clone was detected ten times or more. The chain combines TRBV6-1 with TRBJ2-3; 9 positions match TRBD2. The CDR3 loop spans 16 amino acids. The trim removed 6 bases at V and 4 bases at J, leaving 11 bases unmatched. CDR1 is MNHNS, CDR2 SASEGT, per germline. The CDR3 bases are TGTGCCAGCAGACCACTTCTTGGCGGGGGGGCAGATACGCAGTATTTT. This gives the protein CASRPLLGGGADTQYF.

This clone is judged medium-sized. This chain uses TRBV6-1 with TRBJ2-5; TRBD1 matches 7 bases. The CDR3 runs to 13 residues. CDR1 and CDR2 (germline): MNHNS, SASEGT. V gave up 7 bases and J gave up 2 bases; unmatched junction bases: 4. DNA of the CDR3: TGTGCCAGCAATGACAGGGCGCAAGAGACCCAGTACTTC. This gives the protein CASNDRAQETQYF.

This clone was seen at least ten times. The V call is TRBV18, the J call TRBJ1-6; 12 bases are shared with TRBD1. The CDR3 has 15 amino acids. The germline V gene encodes CDR1 KGHSH and CDR2 LQKENI. V was clipped by 5 bases and J by 8 bases; unmatched bases: 4. CDR3 DNA sequence: TGTGCCAGCTCATCGGGACAGGGGGCAGATTCACCCCTCCACTTT. Its translation: CASSSGQGADSPLHF. Full variable domain (outside the CDR3, taken from reference TRBV18 and TRBJ1-6): NAGVMQNPRHLVRRRGQEARLRCSPMKGHSHVYWYRQLPEEGLKFMVYLQKENIIDESGMPKERFSAEFPKEGPSILRIQQVVRGDSAAYFCASSSGQGADSPLHFGNGTRLTVT.

With respect to this clone: It may be a read error: a sequence one base away is much more abundant. The chain employs TRBV7-2 and TRBJ2-5; D possibly corresponds to TRBD1 (7 bases). Germline V gene sequence: CDR1 SGHTA, CDR2 FQGNSA. The CDR3 loop spans 14 amino acids. V was clipped by 4 bases and J by 5 bases, with 14 bases between them. DNA of the CDR3: TGTGCCAGCAGCTCCGACAGGGACTTGGAGACCCAGTACTTC. Translated, it gives CASSSDRDLETQYF.

This clone was observed many times. The rearrangement joins TRBV30 to TRBJ2-7; unclear D gene. V lost 5 bases to trimming and J lost 11 bases, with 16 bases between them. CDR3 size: 11 residues. Germline CDR1 reads GTSNPN; CDR2 reads SVGIG (reference sequence). The CDR3 here is CAWGNPVLKYF. CDR3 coding DNA: TGTGCCTGGGGTAACCCGGTCTTAAAGTACTTC.

Note on this clone: One base away lies a much larger clone, so this may be a sequencing read error. The chain recombines TRBV12-3 or TRBV12-4 with TRBJ1-5; D not certain. The length of the CDR3 is 14 residues. The V and J ends lost 5 bases and 4 bases respectively, with 12 bases between them. The DNA for the CDR3 is TGTGCCAGCAGTCCCCGGTACGGTAATCAGCCCCAGCATTTT. Translating gives CASSPRYGNQPQHF.

This clone has ten or more counts. The V gene is TRBV27, the J gene TRBJ1-6; no clear D. Germline CDR1 reads MNHEY; CDR2 reads SMNVEV (reference sequence). V was shortened by 8 bases and J by 3 bases, with 5 bases between the two germline ends. This CDR3 has 12 residues. DNA of the CDR3: TGTGCCAGCCGCCGCTATAATTCACCCCTCCACTTT. It is translated as CASRRYNSPLHF.

Sample share makes this clone medium-sized. The genes are TRBV6-1 and TRBJ1-6; D remains ambiguous. The CDR3 runs 17 residues. V lost 6 bases and J lost 0, with 15 bases in between. CDR1 and CDR2 (germline): MNHNS, SASEGT. The CDR3 DNA sequence: TGTGCCAGCAGGGGAATTTCTAGTGGCTCCTATAATTCACCCCTCCACTTT. Its protein product is CASRGISSGSYNSPLHF.

The rearrangement uses TRBV20-1 and TRBJ1-6, with a possible D match to TRBD1 (6 bases). Trimming removed 3 bases at V and 10 bases at J, with 16 bases between. This CDR3 spans 14 amino acids. Germline V lookup: CDR1 DFQATT, CDR2 SNEGSKA (reference sequence). The CDR3 sequence is CSARGTGWGSPLHF. CDR3 nucleotides: TGCAGTGCTAGGGGAACAGGGTGGGGATCACCCCTCCACTTT.

Notes on this clone: One end of the junction does not line up with germline, which may come from a read error. The chain uses TRBV30 and TRBJ2-1, with 8 bases fitting TRBD2. The CDR3 length is 17 residues. The germline V gene has CDR1 GTSNPN and CDR2 SVGIG (reference sequence). CDR3 nucleotides: TGTGCCTGGAGTTTAGGAGCGGGAGTACGTTCCTACAATGATCAGTTCTTC. Translated: CAWSLGAGVRSYNDQFF.

This clone occurred many times. The chain employs TRBV20-1 and TRBJ2-5, with D possibly being TRBD2 (5 bases). The ends were cut back, 6 bases at V and 0 bases at J, with 14 bases in the middle. This CDR3 spans 14 amino acids. The germline CDR1 and CDR2 sequences are DFQATT and SNEGSKA (reference sequence). CDR3 sequence: CSAGNWEYQETQYF. The CDR3, as DNA: TGCAGTGCCGGAAACTGGGAGTACCAAGAGACCCAGTACTTC.

This clone was seen at least ten times. The rearrangement joins TRBV5-5 to TRBJ2-2; D is uncertain. V gave up 1 base and J gave up 4 bases, with 5 bases separating them. This CDR3 has 13 residues. Per the germline V gene, CDR1 is SGHKS and CDR2 is YYEKEE (reference sequence). Written as DNA, the CDR3 is TGTGCCAGCAGCTTGTTACTCACCGGGGAGCTGTTTTTT. Residues: CASSLLLTGELFF.

This clone was seen repeatedly, ten times or more. This CDR3 reads CASRFQGMNTEAFF. In DNA, the CDR3 is TGCGCCAGCAGGTTCCAGGGTATGAACACTGAAGCTTTCTTT. V is TRBV5-1 and J is TRBJ1-1; tentatively, D is TRBD1 (5 bases). Per the germline V gene, CDR1 is SGHRS and CDR2 is YFSETQ. The CDR3 consists of 14 residues. V shed 5 bases and J shed 0 bases, with 11 bases lying between them.

Many counts were recorded for this clone. J is TRBJ2-3 and V is TRBV30; no clear D. Germline CDR1 is GTSNPN and CDR2 is SVGIG (reference sequence). This CDR3 contains 12 residues. The germline V and J ends were trimmed by 3 bases and 2 bases, with 6 bases remaining between them. The DNA for the CDR3 is TGTGCCTGGAGGGGAAACACAGATACGCAGTATTTT. This sequence encodes CAWRGNTDTQYF.

The rearrangement uses TRBV3-1 and TRBJ1-2; weak D call: TRBD1 (5 bases). Germline-derived CDR1 and CDR2 are LGHDT and YNNKEL (reference sequence). The CDR3 totals 16 residues. Trimming shortened V by 1 base and J by 7 bases, and 19 bases separated the two germline ends. The CDR3 DNA follows: TGTGCCAGCAGCCAAGCTATTTCAATGACGGGGCCTGGCTACACCTTC. Translating gives CASSQAISMTGPGYTF.

Points on this clone: At one end the junction does not follow the germline gene, possibly because of a read error. The V call is TRBV15, the J call TRBJ2-7, with unresolved D. CDR1 is LNHNV and CDR2 is YYDKDF in the germline V gene (reference sequence). There are 15 residues in the CDR3. Here the CDR3 reads CVTRRDVEQTYEQYF. The CDR3 DNA follows: TGTGTCACCCGCAGAGATGTAGAGCAGACCTACGAGCAGTACTTC.

This clone was seen ten or more times. This chain joins TRBV7-3 and TRBJ1-1, with D possibly being TRBD1 (5 bases). The CDR3 spans 14 residues. Germline V gene lookup returns CDR1 SGHTA and CDR2 FQGTGA. The V gene lost 0 bases and the J gene lost 6 bases, with 11 bases spanning the gap. CDR3 bases: TGTGCCAGCAGCTTAACAGGGGAGGGCTCTGAAGCTTTCTTT. Translation gives CASSLTGEGSEAFF.

V is TRBV19 and J is TRBJ2-1, with 10 bases matching TRBD2. V lost 3 bases, J lost 4 bases, and 9 bases stayed unmatched. CDR1 and CDR2 from the germline V gene are LNHDA and SQIVND (reference sequence). This CDR3 has 17 residues. The CDR3 protein is CASSITSGEISYNEQFF. As DNA, the CDR3 is TGTGCCAGTAGTATCACTAGCGGGGAGATATCGTACAATGAGCAGTTCTTC. The variable domain in full, completed from reference TRBV19 and TRBJ2-1, reads DGGITQSPKYLFRKEGQNVTLSCEQNLNHDAMYWYRQDPGQGLRLIYYSQIVNDFQKGDIAEGYSVSREKKESFPLTVTSAQKNPTAFYLCASSITSGEISYNEQFFGPGTRLTVL.

This clone was seen at least ten times. Here the CDR3 DNA reads TGCAGTGCTGCCCCAAACCCCGGTCAGGGGCAGTTCTTC. Its protein is CSAAPNPGQGQFF. This chain links TRBV20-1 with TRBJ2-1, with TRBD1 as a possible D gene (5 bases). Germline lookup yields CDR1 DFQATT and CDR2 SNEGSKA (reference sequence). The V end was cut by 5 bases, the J end by 12 bases, with 20 bases between. This CDR3 spans 13 amino acids.

This clone was observed many times. The genes are TRBV12-3 or TRBV12-4 and TRBJ2-3; the match to TRBD2 covers 8 bases. The V gene end was trimmed by 5 bases and the J gene end by 0 bases; junction bases not matched to a gene: 7. This CDR3 is built from 16 residues. DNA for the CDR3: TGTGCCAGCAGTGACCCAGCGGGGGTGAGCACAGATACGCAGTATTTT. Its protein is CASSDPAGVSTDTQYF.

This clone was observed at least ten times. The V call is TRBV12-3 or TRBV12-4, the J call TRBJ1-5; D perhaps matches TRBD1 (5 bases). This CDR3 comprises 17 residues. Deletions cut 5 bases from V and 0 bases from J, with 17 bases between. CDR3 bases: TGTGCCAGCAGTCCCCGAAATCCGACAGTTAGCAATCAGCCCCAGCATTTT. It codes for CASSPRNPTVSNQPQHF.

On this clone: This may arise from a read error, as a much more abundant clone is one base away. The chain employs TRBV4-2 and TRBJ2-6; 8 bases are shared with TRBD1. Per the germline V gene, CDR1 is LGHNA and CDR2 is YNFKEQ. The V segment lost 7 bases and the J segment 2 bases; nucleotides outside the gene matches: 16. The CDR3 runs to 19 residues. Here the CDR3 DNA reads TGTGCCAGCATCCCAAGGGCTGGGACAGGAACTGCTGGGGCCAACGTCCTGACTTTC. Protein product: CASIPRAGTGTAGANVLTF.

As to this clone: One end of the junction is discordant with germline, which a read error may explain. This rearrangement joins TRBV20-1 to TRBJ2-7, with D possibly TRBD2 on 6 matching bases. The germline gives CDR1 DFQATT, CDR2 SNEGSKA (reference sequence). The CDR3 consists of 13 residues. The CDR3 nucleotides are TGCAGTGCTAGCGGGAGAGGGGCCTACGATCAGTACTTC. It is translated as CSASGRGAYDQYF.

This clone has only a few counts. The chain combines TRBV12-3 or TRBV12-4 with TRBJ2-1; TRBD2 is a possible D gene (6 bases). There are 15 residues in the CDR3. The V and J ends lost 6 bases and 9 bases respectively, with 21 bases between them. This CDR3 reads CASSRISWGVSEQFF. CDR3 nucleotide sequence: TGTGCCAGCAGCCGGATTAGCTGGGGGGTAAGTGAGCAGTTCTTC.

The chain joins TRBV4-3 to TRBJ2-1, with D unclear. V gave up 0 bases and J gave up 9 bases, with 9 bases separating them. The V gene's germline CDR1 is LGHNA and CDR2 YSLEER. The CDR3 loop spans 13 amino acids. The CDR3 loop is CASSQDRRPEQFF. DNA of the CDR3: TGCGCCAGCAGCCAAGATAGGCGTCCTGAGCAGTTCTTC.

The gene calls are TRBV6-1 and TRBJ1-1; D remains ambiguous. Germline V gives CDR1 MNHNS, CDR2 SASEGT. V was trimmed by 8 bases and J by 3 bases, leaving 13 bases between them. CDR3 size: 13 residues. The CDR3 nucleotides read TGTGCCAGCGAGGCATGGCTTGACACTGAAGCTTTCTTT. Encoded protein: CASEAWLDTEAFF.

By sample fraction, this clone is medium-sized. At the DNA level, this CDR3 is encoded by other sequences in the same sample as well. The V gene is TRBV6-1, the J gene TRBJ2-7, with TRBD2 matching 8 bases. The length of the CDR3 is 13 residues. The V gene's germline CDR1 is MNHNS and CDR2 SASEGT. Germline trimming cut 6 bases from V and 7 bases from J; bases unmatched to any gene: 8. CDR3 loop: CASRGTSGYEQYF. CDR3 coding DNA: TGTGCCAGCAGGGGGACTAGTGGGTATGAGCAGTACTTC.

This clone has only one observation. This chain uses TRBV30 with TRBJ2-5, with 7 nucleotides matching TRBD1. The CDR3 extends over 12 amino acids. CDR1 is GTSNPN and CDR2 is SVGIG in the germline V gene (reference sequence). After removal of 1 base from V and 4 bases from J, the junction contained 0 bases not matched to a gene. CDR3 nucleotides: TGTGCCTGGAGTGGACAGGGAGAGACCCAGTACTTC. It yields the protein CAWSGQGETQYF.

This sequence joins TRBV6-2 or TRBV6-3 and TRBJ2-2; 15 positions match TRBD2. Unmatched junction bases numbered 7, after V lost 2 bases and J lost 3 bases. Per germline, CDR1 MNHEY and CDR2 SVGEGT. The CDR3 is 19 residues long. The CDR3 here is CASSYLGLAGGADTGELFF. The CDR3 DNA is TGTGCCAGCAGTTACCTGGGACTAGCGGGGGGTGCGGACACCGGGGAGCTGTTTTTT.